This TCR beta chain was documented in a study of breast tumors, draining lymph nodes, adjacent tissues. The CDR3 consists of 14 residues. With 5 bases clipped from V and 3 bases from J, the junction kept 4 bases outside the gene matches. This clonotype was observed many times. Its antigen is unknown. Study-wide results and caveats: Compared with lymph nodes, tumors were less diverse; compared with nontumor tissue, more. The lymph node origin of tumor T cells was framed as consistent with a hypothesis, not demonstrated.

TCRdb fed the multiplex PCR reads into MiXCR, producing one record per CDR3 protein. This table has around 300,000 distinct CDR3 sequences, 30% to 35% appearing once. Samples came from axillary lymph nodes draining the breast cancer. The sequencing sample was made of axillary lymph node tissue. The J gene is TRBJ2-3, the V gene TRBV12-3 or TRBV12-4; 8 bases fit TRBD2. This TCR was sampled from a female donor with breast cancer. Some clones in this sample may be carry-over from other donors' samples. CDR3 sequence reads: CASSQTSGTDTQYF. The DNA for the CDR3 is TGTGCCAGCAGTCAAACTAGCGGAACAGATACGCAGTATTTT.